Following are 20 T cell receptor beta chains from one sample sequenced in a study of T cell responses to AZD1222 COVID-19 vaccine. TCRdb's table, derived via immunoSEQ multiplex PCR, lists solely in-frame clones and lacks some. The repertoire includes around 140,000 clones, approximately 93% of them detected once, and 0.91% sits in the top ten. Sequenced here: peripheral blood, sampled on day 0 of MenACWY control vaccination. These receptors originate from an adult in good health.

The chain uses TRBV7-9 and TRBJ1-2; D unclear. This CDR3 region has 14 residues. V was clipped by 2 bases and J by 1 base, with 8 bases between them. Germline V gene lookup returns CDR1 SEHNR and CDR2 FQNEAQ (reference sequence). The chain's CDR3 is CASSLRADNYGYTF. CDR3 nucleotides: TGTGCCAGCAGCTTACGGGCGGATAACTATGGCTACACCTTC.

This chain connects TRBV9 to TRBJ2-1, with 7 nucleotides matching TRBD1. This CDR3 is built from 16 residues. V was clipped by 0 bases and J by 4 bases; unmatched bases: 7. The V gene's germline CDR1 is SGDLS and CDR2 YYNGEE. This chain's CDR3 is CASSVGVGQYYNEQFF. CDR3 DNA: TGTGCCAGCAGCGTAGGGGTGGGACAGTATTACAATGAGCAGTTCTTC.

CDR3 region: CASSESQGNTGELFF. CDR3 sequence (DNA): TGCGCCAGCAGTGAGTCCCAGGGTAACACCGGGGAGCTGTTTTTT. The V gene is TRBV10-1, the J gene TRBJ2-2, with a possible D match to TRBD1 (5 bases). The CDR3 has 15 residues. CDR1 and CDR2 from the germline V gene are WNHNN and SYGVQD (reference sequence). V was pared by 0 bases and J by 2 bases, with 7 bases between.

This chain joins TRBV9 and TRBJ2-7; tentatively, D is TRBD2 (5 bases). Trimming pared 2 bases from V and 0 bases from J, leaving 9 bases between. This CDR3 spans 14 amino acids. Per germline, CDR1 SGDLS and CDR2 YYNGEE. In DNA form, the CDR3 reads TGTGCCAGCAGCGTTGAGGGAAGCTCCTACGAGCAGTACTTC. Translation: CASSVEGSSYEQYF. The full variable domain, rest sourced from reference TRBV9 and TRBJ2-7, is DSGVTQTPKHLITATGQRVTLRCSPRSGDLSVYWYQQSLDQGLQFLIQYYNGEERAKGNILERFSAQQFPDLHSELNLSSLELGDSALYFCASSVEGSSYEQYFGPGTRLTVT.

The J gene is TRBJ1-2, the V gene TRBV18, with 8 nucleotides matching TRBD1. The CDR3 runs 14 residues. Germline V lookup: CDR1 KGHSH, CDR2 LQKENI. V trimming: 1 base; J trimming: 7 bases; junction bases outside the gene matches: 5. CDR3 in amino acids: CASSPLRDRGGYTF. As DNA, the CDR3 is TGTGCCAGCTCACCACTAAGAGACAGGGGTGGCTACACCTTC.

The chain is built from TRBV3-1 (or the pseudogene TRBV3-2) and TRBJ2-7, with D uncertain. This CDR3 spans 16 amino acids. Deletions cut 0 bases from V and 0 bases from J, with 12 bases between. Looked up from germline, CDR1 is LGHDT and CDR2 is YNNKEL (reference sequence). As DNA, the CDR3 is TGTGCCAGCAGCCAAGATCAGGCGGTGAGCTCCTACGAGCAGTACTTC. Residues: CASSQDQAVSSYEQYF.

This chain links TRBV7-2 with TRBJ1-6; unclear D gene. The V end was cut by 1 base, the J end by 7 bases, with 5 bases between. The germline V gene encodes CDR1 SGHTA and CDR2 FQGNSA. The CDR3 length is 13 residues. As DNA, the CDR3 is TGTGCCAGCAGCTTAGTAGGCAATTCACCCCTCCACTTT. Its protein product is CASSLVGNSPLHF.

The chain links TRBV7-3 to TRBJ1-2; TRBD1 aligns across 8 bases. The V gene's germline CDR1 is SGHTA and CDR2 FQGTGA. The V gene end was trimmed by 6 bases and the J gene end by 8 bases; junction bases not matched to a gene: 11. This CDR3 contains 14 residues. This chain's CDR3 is CASSFRTGSRGYTF. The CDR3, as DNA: TGTGCCAGCAGTTTCAGGACAGGGTCTAGGGGCTACACCTTC.

The DNA of the CDR3 is TGCGCCAGCAGCCAAGAAAGACGGAACACTGAAGCTTTCTTT. It is translated as CASSQERRNTEAFF. This chain links TRBV4-3 with TRBJ1-1; D unresolved. CDR1 LGHNA and CDR2 YSLEER come from the germline V gene. The CDR3 is 14 amino acids. V lost 0 bases and J lost 1, with 6 bases in between.

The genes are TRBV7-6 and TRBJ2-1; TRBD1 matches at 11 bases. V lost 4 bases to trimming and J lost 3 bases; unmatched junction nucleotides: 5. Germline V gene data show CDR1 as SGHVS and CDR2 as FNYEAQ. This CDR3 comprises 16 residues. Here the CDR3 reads CASSSDGTGGYNEQFF. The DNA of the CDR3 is TGTGCCAGCAGCTCCGACGGGACAGGGGGCTACAATGAGCAGTTCTTC. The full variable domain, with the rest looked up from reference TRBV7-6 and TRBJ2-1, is GAGVSQSPRYKVTKRGQDVALRCDPISGHVSLYWYRQALGQGPEFLTYFNYEAQQDKSGLPNDRFSAERPEGSISTLTIQRTEQRDSAMYRCASSSDGTGGYNEQFFGPGTRLTVL.

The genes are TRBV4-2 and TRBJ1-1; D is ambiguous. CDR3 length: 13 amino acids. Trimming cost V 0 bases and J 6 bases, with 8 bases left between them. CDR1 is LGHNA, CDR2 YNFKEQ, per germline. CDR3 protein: CASSQEGTAEAFF. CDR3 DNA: TGTGCCAGCAGCCAAGAGGGAACGGCTGAAGCTTTCTTT.

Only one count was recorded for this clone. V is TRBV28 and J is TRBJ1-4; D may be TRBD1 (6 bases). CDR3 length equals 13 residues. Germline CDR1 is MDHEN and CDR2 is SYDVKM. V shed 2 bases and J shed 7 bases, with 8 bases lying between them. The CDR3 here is CASSLRGGEKLFF. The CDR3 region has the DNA TGTGCCAGCAGTTTAAGGGGGGGTGAAAAACTGTTTTTT.

The DNA for the CDR3 is TGTGCCAGCAGTTCGACGTCATGGGGCTATGGCTACACCTTC. This codes for CASSSTSWGYGYTF. The chain links TRBV6-5 to TRBJ1-2; D gene unclear. Germline CDR1 MNHEY, CDR2 SVGAGI. V dropped 4 bases and J dropped 4 bases, with 13 bases sitting between them. The length of the CDR3 is 14 residues.

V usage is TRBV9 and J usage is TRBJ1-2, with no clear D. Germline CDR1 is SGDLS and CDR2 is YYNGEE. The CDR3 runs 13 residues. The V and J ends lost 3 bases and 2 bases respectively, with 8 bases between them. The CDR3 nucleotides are TGTGCCAGCAGCGAGAGAGGGAACTATGGCTACACCTTC. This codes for CASSERGNYGYTF.

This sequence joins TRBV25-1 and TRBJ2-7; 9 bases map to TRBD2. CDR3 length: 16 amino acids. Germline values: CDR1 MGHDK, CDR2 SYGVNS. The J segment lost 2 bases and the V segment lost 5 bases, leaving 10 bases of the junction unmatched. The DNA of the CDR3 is TGTGCCAGCAGTAACTACAGGGCTAGCGGGACCTACGAGCAGTACTTC. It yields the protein CASSNYRASGTYEQYF.

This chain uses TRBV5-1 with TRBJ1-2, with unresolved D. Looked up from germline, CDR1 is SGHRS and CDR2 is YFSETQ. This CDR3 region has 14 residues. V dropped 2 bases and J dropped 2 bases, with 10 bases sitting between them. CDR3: CASSLTGQNYGYTF. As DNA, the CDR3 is TGCGCCAGCAGCTTAACTGGTCAGAACTATGGCTACACCTTC.

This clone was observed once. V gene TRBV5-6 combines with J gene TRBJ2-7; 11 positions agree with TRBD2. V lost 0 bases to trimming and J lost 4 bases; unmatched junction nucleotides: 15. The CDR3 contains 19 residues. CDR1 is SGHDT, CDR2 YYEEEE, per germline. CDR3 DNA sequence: TGTGCCAGCAGCTTGGCTAGCGGGAGGCTCCACCTACCCGGTTACGAGCAGTACTTC. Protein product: CASSLASGRLHLPGYEQYF.

The CDR3 nucleotides read TGTGCCAGCAGCCGGCAGAGACTCGGACAGGGGGAATCCTATAATTCACCCCTCCACTTT. This sequence encodes CASSRQRLGQGESYNSPLHF. V gene TRBV5-5 combines with J gene TRBJ1-6; the match to TRBD1 covers 10 bases. This CDR3 has 20 amino acids. V shed 4 bases, J shed 1 base, and the junction held 14 bases outside the gene matches. Germline CDR1 SGHKS, CDR2 YYEKEE (reference sequence).

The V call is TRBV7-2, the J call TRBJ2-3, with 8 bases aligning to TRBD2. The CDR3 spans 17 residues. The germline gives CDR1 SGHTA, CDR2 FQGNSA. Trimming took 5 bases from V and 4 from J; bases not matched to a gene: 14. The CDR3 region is CASSPTGTRVGPDTQYF. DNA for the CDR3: TGTGCCAGCAGCCCGACCGGGACTAGAGTTGGGCCAGATACGCAGTATTTT.

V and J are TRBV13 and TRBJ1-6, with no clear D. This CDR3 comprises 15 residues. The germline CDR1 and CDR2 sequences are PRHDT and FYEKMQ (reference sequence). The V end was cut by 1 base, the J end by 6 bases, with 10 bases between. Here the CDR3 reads CASSLERQINSPLHF. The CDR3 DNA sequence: TGTGCCAGCAGCTTAGAACGTCAGATTAATTCACCCCTCCACTTT.